The 24 T cell receptor beta chains below all came from one sample that was sequenced in a study of blood T cell repertoires in COVID-19. The repertoire was sequenced with immunoSEQ multiplex PCR; TCRdb's copy has only in-frame clones and lacks some. The repertoire holds roughly 410,000 clones, with roughly 90% as singletons. The sequenced sample consisted of peripheral blood. These receptors were collected from a middle-aged man with acute or convalescent COVID-19.

The CDR3: CASSPGGVSGVTEAFF. The CDR3 DNA sequence: TGTGCCAGCAGCCCCGGAGGTGTCTCCGGCGTCACTGAAGCTTTCTTT. The gene calls are TRBV27 and TRBJ1-1; D is unresolved. V gave up 6 bases and J gave up 4 bases, with 21 bases separating them. Per germline, CDR1 MNHEY and CDR2 SMNVEV (reference sequence). The CDR3 is made up of 16 amino acids.

CDR3 nucleotide sequence: TGCGCCAGCAGCTTGGACCCAATTGGCGGGGGGTCCACCGGGGAGCTGTTTTTT. Its protein is CASSLDPIGGGSTGELFF. The V gene is TRBV5-1, the J gene TRBJ2-2, with TRBD2 identical over 8 bases. With V trimmed by 0 bases and J by 4 bases, 11 bases remained unmatched. This CDR3 region has 18 residues. Germline V CDR1 and CDR2: SGHRS, YFSETQ.

The chain employs TRBV10-3 and TRBJ2-5, with a weak D call TRBD2 (6 bases). Trimming removed 0 bases at V and 4 bases at J, with 12 bases between. The CDR3 sequence is 15 residues long. Looked up from germline, CDR1 is ENHRY and CDR2 is SYGVKD. The CDR3 spells CAISESNGGSETQYF. The CDR3 region has the DNA TGTGCCATCAGTGAGTCGAATGGAGGGTCAGAGACCCAGTACTTC.

A single count supports this clone. V is TRBV3-1 (or the pseudogene TRBV3-2) and J is TRBJ1-4; 7 bases agree with TRBD1. The CDR3 has 16 residues. Germline assignment: CDR1 LGHDT and CDR2 YNNKEL (reference sequence). V lost 5 bases to trimming and J lost 8 bases; unmatched junction nucleotides: 14. CDR3 amino acids: CASSSRDSYPREKLFF. Here the CDR3 DNA reads TGTGCCAGCAGCTCCCGGGACAGCTATCCGCGGGAAAAACTGTTTTTT.

V usage is TRBV19 and J usage is TRBJ2-5; D may be TRBD2 (6 bases). Per the germline V gene, CDR1 is LNHDA and CDR2 is SQIVND (reference sequence). The CDR3 sequence is 12 residues long. Between the trimmed V and J ends, which lost 3 bases and 9 bases, there was a span of 11 bases. In DNA form, the CDR3 reads TGTGCCAGTAGTATCGAAGGGGAGGCCCAGTACTTC. Residues: CASSIEGEAQYF.

The V and J genes are TRBV6-1 and TRBJ2-5; 9 bases are a match to TRBD1. CDR1 is MNHNS and CDR2 is SASEGT in the germline V gene. J lost 2 bases, V lost 3 bases, and 4 bases had no gene match. The CDR3 covers 15 residues. CDR3 in amino acids: CASSDAGQGQETQYF. DNA of the CDR3: TGTGCCAGCAGTGATGCAGGACAGGGGCAAGAGACCCAGTACTTC.

The genes are TRBV19 and TRBJ2-1; TRBD2 matches at 8 bases. V lost 7 bases, J lost 2 bases, and 13 bases stayed unmatched. This CDR3 is built from 17 residues. Germline V gene data show CDR1 as LNHDA and CDR2 as SQIVND (reference sequence). This CDR3 is CASTPPGLADTYNEQFF. CDR3 DNA sequence: TGTGCCAGTACTCCGCCCGGACTAGCAGATACCTACAATGAGCAGTTCTTC.

The chain joins TRBV18 to TRBJ1-1; D gene ambiguous. Trimming removed 6 bases from V and 1 base from J, with 12 bases in between. Germline V gene data show CDR1 as KGHSH and CDR2 as LQKENI. The CDR3 has 14 residues. CDR3 in amino acids: CASSRPPGNTEAFF. In nucleotides, the CDR3 is TGTGCCAGCTCTCGACCCCCAGGGAACACTGAAGCTTTCTTT.

The CDR3 is CASSLSAPGQGYPGNTIYF. For the CDR3, the DNA is TGTGCCAGCAGTTTATCGGCACCGGGACAGGGATACCCTGGAAACACCATATATTTT. V gene TRBV27 combines with J gene TRBJ1-3, with 9 nucleotides matching TRBD1. Germline loops: CDR1 MNHEY, CDR2 SMNVEV (reference sequence). There are 19 residues in the CDR3. The junction had 11 bases not matched to a gene; V was cut back by 0 bases and J by 2 bases.

This rearrangement joins TRBV27 to TRBJ2-1; 12 bases map to TRBD2. V was pared by 5 bases and J by 5 bases, with 7 bases of the junction left unmatched. The CDR3 is made up of 16 amino acids. Germline V gene sequence: CDR1 MNHEY, CDR2 SMNVEV (reference sequence). CDR3 nucleotide sequence: TGTGCCAGCAGTATAAGACTAGCGGGAGCCCACAATGAGCAGTTCTTC. Translating it yields CASSIRLAGAHNEQFF.

In its sample, this clone was seen once. The CDR3 DNA follows: TGTGCCAGCAGCAGGACAGGGGACTATGGCTACACCTTC. This sequence encodes CASSRTGDYGYTF. The chain links TRBV6-5 to TRBJ1-2, with 9 bases matching TRBD1. CDR1 and CDR2 from the germline V gene are MNHEY and SVGAGI. The CDR3 extends over 13 amino acids. The trim removed 6 bases at V and 3 bases at J, leaving 2 bases unmatched.

V gene TRBV28 combines with J gene TRBJ2-3, with 9 bases lining up with TRBD2. The length of the CDR3 is 15 residues. V lost 6 bases, J lost 1 base, and 5 bases stayed unmatched. CDR1 is MDHEN, CDR2 SYDVKM, per germline. The CDR3 bases are TGTGCCAGCAGGGATAGCGGGGGAGGCACAGATACGCAGTATTTT. Translated: CASRDSGGGTDTQYF.

V is TRBV7-6 and J is TRBJ2-7, with a weak D call TRBD1 (6 bases). V lost 5 bases, J lost 6 bases, and 14 bases lay in between. The V gene's germline CDR1 is SGHVS and CDR2 FNYEAQ. The CDR3 length is 13 residues. The CDR3 coding sequence is TGTGCCAGCAGCCCAGGGGACGTGGGCGAGCAGTACTTC. Translated, it gives CASSPGDVGEQYF.

The chain has TRBV4-1 and TRBJ1-2; TRBD1 might be the D (5 bases). V gave up 4 bases and J gave up 5 bases, with 14 bases separating them. CDR3 size: 14 residues. Germline loops: CDR1 MGHRA, CDR2 YSYEKL. The CDR3 bases are TGCGCCAGCAGCCTCCAACAGGTCGTTTATGGCTACACCTTC. Its translation is CASSLQQVVYGYTF.

This chain uses TRBV19 with TRBJ1-6; 8 nucleotides line up with TRBD1. J gave up 4 bases and V 3 bases, and 2 bases lay outside the gene matches. The CDR3 is made up of 15 amino acids. The germline CDR1 and CDR2 sequences are LNHDA and SQIVND (reference sequence). The CDR3 region is CASSIQGAYNSPLHF. The CDR3 nucleotides read TGTGCCAGTAGTATTCAGGGGGCGTATAATTCACCCCTCCACTTT.

The rearrangement links TRBV9 to TRBJ1-2, with 7 positions matching TRBD1. The CDR3 is made up of 16 amino acids. The germline gives CDR1 SGDLS, CDR2 YYNGEE. V lost 4 bases and J lost 3; bases outside the gene matches: 12. For the CDR3, the DNA is TGTGCCAGCAGCCCCTGGGACAGACTGGGGGACTATGGCTACACCTTC. Translated: CASSPWDRLGDYGYTF.

This sequence joins TRBV6-5 and TRBJ2-7, with 9 nucleotides matching TRBD1. Germline V gene data show CDR1 as MNHEY and CDR2 as SVGAGI. The CDR3 sequence is 15 residues long. The trim removed 2 bases at V and 2 bases at J, leaving 4 bases unmatched. CDR3 DNA: TGTGCCAGCAGTTACGACGGGACAGGGACCTACGAGCAGTACTTC. Protein product: CASSYDGTGTYEQYF.

The chain couples TRBV13 to TRBJ1-1, with TRBD1 matching 8 bases. CDR3 length equals 13 residues. Germline V lookup: CDR1 PRHDT, CDR2 FYEKMQ (reference sequence). Unmatched junction bases numbered 8, after V lost 10 bases and J lost 4 bases. CDR3 protein: CATGDRGVTEAFF. As DNA, the CDR3 is TGTGCCACAGGAGACAGGGGTGTCACTGAAGCTTTCTTT.

The rearrangement links TRBV7-9 to TRBJ1-1, with 9 bases identical to TRBD1. After removal of 5 bases from V and 1 base from J, the junction contained 5 bases not matched to a gene. Germline V gene sequence: CDR1 SEHNR, CDR2 FQNEAQ (reference sequence). The CDR3 extends over 15 amino acids. The CDR3 DNA is TGTGCCAGCAGCATGACAGGGGGGAAGAACACTGAAGCTTTCTTT. Its protein product is CASSMTGGKNTEAFF.

J is TRBJ2-5 and V is TRBV10-3; 13 bases are shared with TRBD2. The CDR3 sequence is 16 residues long. Trimming took 4 bases from V and 1 from J; bases not matched to a gene: 3. Per the germline V gene, CDR1 is ENHRY and CDR2 is SYGVKD. The CDR3 region has the DNA TGTGCCATCAGTGGGACTAGCGGGGGAGGCCAAGAGACCCAGTACTTC. It encodes CAISGTSGGGQETQYF.

V and J are TRBV9 and TRBJ2-7; 16 bases match TRBD2. V lost 4 bases, J lost 1 base, and 5 bases stayed unmatched. This CDR3 has 17 amino acids. Germline assignment: CDR1 SGDLS and CDR2 YYNGEE. This chain's CDR3 is CASSPGLAGGISYEQYF. Written as DNA, the CDR3 is TGTGCCAGCAGCCCGGGACTAGCGGGAGGGATATCCTACGAGCAGTACTTC.

V and J are TRBV18 and TRBJ2-1; 9 nucleotides agree with TRBD2. This CDR3 spans 14 amino acids. V was pared by 3 bases and J by 8 bases, with 5 bases of the junction left unmatched. Germline CDR1 reads KGHSH; CDR2 reads LQKENI. Here the CDR3 reads CASSPPSGDYEQFF. The CDR3 region has the DNA TGTGCCAGCTCACCCCCTAGCGGGGATTATGAGCAGTTCTTC.

This chain joins TRBV19 and TRBJ2-1; D is perhaps TRBD2 (6 bases). Germline CDR1 LNHDA, CDR2 SQIVND (reference sequence). This CDR3 is built from 18 residues. V was shortened by 1 base and J by 2 bases, with 18 bases between the two germline ends. The CDR3 protein is CASSIVGLRRETYNEQFF. The DNA of the CDR3 is TGTGCCAGTAGTATAGTAGGCCTTCGGCGGGAAACCTACAATGAGCAGTTCTTC. Variable domain in full (rest from reference TRBV19 and TRBJ2-1): DGGITQSPKYLFRKEGQNVTLSCEQNLNHDAMYWYRQDPGQGLRLIYYSQIVNDFQKGDIAEGYSVSREKKESFPLTVTSAQKNPTAFYLCASSIVGLRRETYNEQFFGPGTRLTVL.

The chain carries TRBV7-9 and TRBJ1-6; perhaps TRBD1 as D (6 bases). In germline, CDR1 is SEHNR, CDR2 FQNEAQ (reference sequence). The CDR3 is made up of 12 amino acids. Trimming shortened V by 3 bases and J by 13 bases, and 10 bases separated the two germline ends. The CDR3 DNA follows: TGTGCCAGCAGCTTCCACAGGGCTCCCCTCCACTTT. Protein sequence: CASSFHRAPLHF. The full variable domain, in which reference TRBV7-9 and TRBJ1-6 provide the parts outside the CDR3, is DTGVSQNPRHKITKRGQNVTFRCDPISEHNRLYWYRQTLGQGPEFLTYFQNEAQLEKSRLLSDRFSAERPKGSFSTLEIQRTEQGDSAMYLCASSFHRAPLHFGNGTRLTVT.